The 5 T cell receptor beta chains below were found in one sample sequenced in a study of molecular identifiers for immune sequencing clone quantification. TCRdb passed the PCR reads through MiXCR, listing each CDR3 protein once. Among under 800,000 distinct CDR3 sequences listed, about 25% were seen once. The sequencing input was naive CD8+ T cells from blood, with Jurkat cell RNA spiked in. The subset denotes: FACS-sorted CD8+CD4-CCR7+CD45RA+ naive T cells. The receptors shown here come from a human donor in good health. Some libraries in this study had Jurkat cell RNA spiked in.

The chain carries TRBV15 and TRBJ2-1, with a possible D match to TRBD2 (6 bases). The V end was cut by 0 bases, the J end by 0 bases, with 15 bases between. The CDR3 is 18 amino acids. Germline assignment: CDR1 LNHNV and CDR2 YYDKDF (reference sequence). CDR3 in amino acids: CATSRDRGRGSSYNEQFF. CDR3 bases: TGTGCCACCAGCAGAGATCGGGGACGGGGGAGCTCCTACAATGAGCAGTTCTTC.

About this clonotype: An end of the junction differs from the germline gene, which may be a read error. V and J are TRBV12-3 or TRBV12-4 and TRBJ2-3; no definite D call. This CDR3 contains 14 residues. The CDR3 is CVSSLAASTDTQYF. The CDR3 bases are TGTGTCAGCAGTTTAGCCGCTAGCACAGATACGCAGTATTTT.

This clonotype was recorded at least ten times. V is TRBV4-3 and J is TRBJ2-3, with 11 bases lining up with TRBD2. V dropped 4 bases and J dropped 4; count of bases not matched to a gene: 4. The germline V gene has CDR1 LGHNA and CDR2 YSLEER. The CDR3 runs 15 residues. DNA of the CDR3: TGCGCCAGCAGCCTAACTAGCGGGAGTGCAGATACGCAGTATTTT. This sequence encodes CASSLTSGSADTQYF.

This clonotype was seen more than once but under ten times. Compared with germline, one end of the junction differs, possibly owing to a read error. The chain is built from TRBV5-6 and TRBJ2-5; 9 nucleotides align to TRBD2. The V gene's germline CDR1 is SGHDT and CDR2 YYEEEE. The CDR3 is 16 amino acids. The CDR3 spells CASSLRWSGLAEPQYF. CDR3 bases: TGTGCCAGCAGCTTGCGGTGGTCGGGACTAGCAGAGCCCCAGTACTTC.

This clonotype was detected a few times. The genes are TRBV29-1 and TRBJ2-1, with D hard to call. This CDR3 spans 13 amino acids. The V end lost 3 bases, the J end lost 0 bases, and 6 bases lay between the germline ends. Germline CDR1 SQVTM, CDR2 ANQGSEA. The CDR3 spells CSVEESSYNEQFF. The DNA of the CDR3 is TGCAGCGTTGAGGAGAGCTCCTACAATGAGCAGTTCTTC.